This T cell receptor beta chain was captured by sequencing in a study of blood T cell repertoires in COVID-19. CDR1 is SNHLY and CDR2 is FYNNEI in the germline V gene. The CDR3 sequence is 16 residues long. The trim removed 0 bases at V and 2 bases at J, leaving 6 bases unmatched. Generated by immunoSEQ multiplex PCR, the TCRdb table keeps only in-frame clones and is missing some. The sample lists some 250,000 clones; approximately 78% were seen once. The receptor's source is an older woman with active or convalescent COVID-19. Sequencing was done on a sample of peripheral blood. The rearrangement joins TRBV2 to TRBJ2-7, with 8 bases identical to TRBD1. The CDR3 loop is CASSEASTGAPYEQYF. The CDR3 coding sequence is TGTGCCAGCAGTGAAGCGTCGACAGGGGCCCCCTACGAGCAGTACTTC.